These T cell receptor beta chains were read from a single sample in a study of OX40 agonist ivuxolimab in advanced cancers. Clones were read by immunoSEQ multiplex PCR, and TCRdb kept only the in-frame ones, dropping some. Of over 85,000 clones in the sample, 93% are singletons; the top ten hold around 0.28%. The specimen comprised CD4+ or CD8+ T cells sorted from blood, sampled in a trial of the OX40 agonist ivuxolimab. The receptors stem from an adult with an advanced solid tumor such as melanoma, head and neck, liver or kidney cancer. Both conserved end residues are part of each CDR3. A D gene is named only where the DNA matches it firmly. For some rows the clone size is stated as once, few or many, or as a class when expanded; others skip it.

clone_size	d_call	j_call	v_call	cdr3_aa	cdr3_nt
NA	TRBD1	TRBJ1-5	TRBV28	CASSLPPGQGWQPQHF	TGTGCCAGCAGTCTCCCTCCGGGACAGGGCTGGCAGCCCCAGCATTTT
once	TRBD1	TRBJ1-5	TRBV5-6	CASSLGDRVIQPQHF	TGTGCCAGCAGCTTGGGGGACAGGGTAATTCAGCCCCAGCATTTT
NA	NA	TRBJ1-2	TRBV7-9	CASSPSSLTIYGYTF	TGTGCCAGCAGCCCGTCGTCCTTGACGATCTATGGCTACACCTTC
NA	NA	TRBJ2-1	TRBV29-1	CSQGASGYNEQFF	TGCAGCCAGGGGGCTAGCGGATACAATGAGCAGTTCTTC
NA	TRBD1	TRBJ1-2	TRBV18	CASSRQGAISGYTF	TGTGCCAGCTCGCGGCAGGGGGCTATATCCGGCTACACCTTC
NA	NA	TRBJ1-4	TRBV4-3	CASSQDPNSIRKLFF	TGCGCCAGCAGCCAAGACCCGAATTCGATAAGAAAACTGTTTTTT
few	NA	TRBJ2-2	TRBV7-2	CASSNPGLNTGELFF	TGTGCCAGCAGCAACCCGGGCCTTAACACCGGGGAGCTGTTTTTT
NA	NA	TRBJ2-3	TRBV18	CASSPSHPDTQYF	TGTGCCAGCTCACCCTCCCACCCAGATACGCAGTATTTT
NA	NA	TRBJ1-2	TRBV7-2	CASTVMGGGYTF	TGTGCCAGCACCGTAATGGGGGGTGGCTACACCTTC
NA	TRBD2	TRBJ2-3	TRBV7-8	CASSRGLAGVYTQYF	TGTGCCAGCAGCCGCGGACTAGCGGGGGTTTATACGCAGTATTTT
NA	NA	TRBJ1-3	TRBV30	CAWRTVGNTIYF	TGTGCCTGGAGGACAGTTGGAAACACCATATATTTT
NA	NA	TRBJ1-4	TRBV7-2	CASSTSGAQKLFF	TGTGCCAGCAGCACATCAGGTGCTCAAAAACTGTTTTTT
NA	NA	TRBJ1-2	TRBV6-6	CASSQQVYGYTF	TGTGCCAGCAGTCAACAGGTTTATGGCTACACCTTC
NA	TRBD1	TRBJ1-5	TRBV6-1	CASSEAVTGTGDIYSNQPQHF	TGTGCCAGCAGTGAAGCCGTCACGGGGACAGGAGATATTTATAGCAATCAGCCCCAGCATTTT
NA	NA	TRBJ1-2	TRBV6-1	CASTATGHNYGYTF	TGTGCCAGCACCGCTACAGGGCATAACTATGGCTACACCTTC
NA	NA	TRBJ1-2	TRBV7-2	CASSLEPVPAYGYTF	TGTGCCAGCAGCTTAGAACCGGTGCCGGCCTATGGCTACACCTTC
NA	NA	TRBJ1-5	TRBV7-9	CASSLAGSISDQPQHF	TGTGCCAGCAGCTTAGCCGGGTCCATCTCGGATCAGCCCCAGCATTTT
NA	NA	TRBJ1-1	TRBV2	CASALMATEAFF	TGTGCCAGCGCCCTGATGGCTACCGAAGCTTTCTTT
NA	TRBD2	TRBJ2-3	TRBV2	CASSRDYSTDTQYF	TGTGCCAGCAGTAGGGACTATAGCACAGATACGCAGTATTTT
NA	TRBD2	TRBJ2-1	TRBV11-2	CASSLGSRGGTIEQFF	TGTGCCAGCAGCTTAGGTTCACGGGGGGGGACAATTGAGCAGTTCTTC
NA	NA	TRBJ2-1	TRBV11-3	CASSSQSYNEQFF	TGTGCCAGCAGCTCACAGTCGTACAATGAGCAGTTCTTC
NA	NA	TRBJ2-3	TRBV19	CASSKPSTDTQYF	TGTGCCAGTAGTAAGCCTAGCACAGATACGCAGTATTTT
NA	NA	TRBJ1-6	TRBV5-1	CASSLGRREMGHYNSPLHF	TGCGCCAGCAGCTTGGGGCGGAGAGAAATGGGGCACTATAATTCACCCCTCCACTTT
NA	NA	TRBJ2-3	TRBV7-3	CASSLRIAGTDTQYF	TGTGCCAGCAGCTTAAGGATAGCGGGCACAGATACGCAGTATTTT
NA	NA	TRBJ2-3	TRBV15	CATSRARSTDTQYF	TGTGCCACCAGCAGAGCCCGAAGCACAGATACGCAGTATTTT
NA	NA	TRBJ2-5	TRBV18	CASSPNHAEETQYF	TGTGCCAGCTCACCTAACCACGCCGAAGAGACCCAGTACTTC
NA	NA	TRBJ2-1	TRBV30	CAWSVLGPVMFF	TGTGCCTGGAGTGTACTGGGGCCAGTCATGTTCTTC
NA	NA	TRBJ2-7	TRBV15	CATSRDRWDYEQYF	TGTGCCACCAGCAGAGACAGGTGGGATTACGAGCAGTACTTC
NA	NA	TRBJ1-5	TRBV28	CASSFGGVGENQPQHF	TGTGCCAGCAGTTTTGGGGGGGTGGGAGAAAATCAGCCCCAGCATTTT
once	NA	TRBJ1-3	TRBV6-5	CASIKTGIGNTIYF	TGTGCCAGCATCAAGACAGGCATCGGAAACACCATATATTTT
NA	NA	TRBJ1-5	TRBV2	CATQGVHSNQPQHF	TGTGCCACCCAGGGAGTCCATAGCAATCAGCCCCAGCATTTT
NA	NA	TRBJ1-5	TRBV27	CASSLSSGSGNQPQHF	TGTGCCAGCAGTTTATCGAGCGGCAGCGGCAATCAGCCCCAGCATTTT
NA	NA	TRBJ1-1	TRBV20-1	CSALAVILTF	TGCAGTGCCCTAGCGGTTATTCTGACTTTT
once	NA	TRBJ2-1	TRBV27	CASRELGRGEQFF	TGTGCCAGCCGCGAGCTGGGGCGCGGTGAGCAGTTCTTC
NA	TRBD2	TRBJ2-3	TRBV13	CASSSPRPGTSRYTDTQYF	TGTGCCAGCAGCTCGCCCCGCCCCGGGACTAGCAGATACACAGATACGCAGTATTTT